The next 11 T cell receptor beta chains were all read from a single sample in a study of Graves' ophthalmopathy and Graves' hyperthyroidism. Amplification of the TCR beta CDR3 regions used RNA transcripts (as template). RT-PCR in the first round used HTBI primers; a second-round multiplex PCR followed. MiXCR, applied by TCRdb to the multiplex PCR reads, yields one record per CDR3 protein. In the table there are 650,000 to 900,000 distinct CDR3 sequences, about 44% of which are singletons. Sequenced: peripheral blood. Receptor source: an adult man with Graves' ophthalmopathy.

This chain uses TRBV6-2 or TRBV6-3 with TRBJ1-2; 7 bases line up with TRBD1. The CDR3 is 14 residues long. J lost 7 bases, V lost 8 bases, and 13 bases had no gene match. Germline V gene lookup returns CDR1 MNHEY and CDR2 SVGEGT. The CDR3 DNA reads TGTGCCAGCTCACCGAGACAGGGCTTCTTTGGCTACACCTTC. It yields the protein CASSPRQGFFGYTF.

This clonotype appeared many times. Here the CDR3 reads CASSLNAFNEKLFF. CDR3 in DNA: TGTGCCAGCAGCTTAAACGCGTTTAATGAAAAACTGTTTTTT. The chain joins TRBV7-2 to TRBJ1-4; D is undetermined. The CDR3 covers 14 residues. V dropped 2 bases and J dropped 4 bases, with 8 bases sitting between them. Germline V CDR1 and CDR2: SGHTA, FQGNSA.

This clonotype was seen at least ten times. The rearrangement uses TRBV7-9 and TRBJ2-6; no clear D. V was cut by 5 bases and J by 0 bases, with 11 bases left in between. Germline loops: CDR1 SEHNR, CDR2 FQNEAQ (reference sequence). The CDR3 extends over 16 amino acids. CDR3 protein: CASSHSRASGANVLTF. The CDR3 region has the DNA TGTGCCAGCAGCCACAGCCGCGCCTCTGGGGCCAACGTCCTGACTTTC.

Only a few counts were recorded for this clonotype. The V gene is TRBV29-1, the J gene TRBJ2-5; possibly TRBD2 for D (5 bases). CDR3 size: 15 residues. Per the germline V gene, CDR1 is SQVTM and CDR2 is ANQGSEA. Between the trimmed V and J ends, which lost 4 bases and 4 bases, there was a span of 19 bases. The CDR3 sequence: CSVAGSKGGGETQYF. For the CDR3, the DNA is TGCAGCGTTGCGGGCTCTAAAGGAGGCGGAGAGACCCAGTACTTC.

J is TRBJ1-5 and V is TRBV24-1; possibly TRBD1 for D (6 bases). In germline, CDR1 is KGHDR, CDR2 SFDVKD. V was trimmed by 6 bases and J by 5 bases, leaving 16 bases between them. The CDR3 is made up of 15 amino acids. The CDR3 here is CATSQILHRDQPQHF. In nucleotides, the CDR3 is TGTGCCACCAGTCAGATTTTGCACAGGGATCAGCCCCAGCATTTT.

The chain carries TRBV7-9 and TRBJ2-2, with D perhaps matching TRBD2 (7 bases). V was shortened by 3 bases and J by 10 bases, with 18 bases between the two germline ends. The germline V gene encodes CDR1 SEHNR and CDR2 FQNEAQ (reference sequence). The CDR3 is 15 amino acids. DNA for the CDR3: TGTGCCAGCAGCTTCGGTGGGGGGGCCCGTGTGGAGCTGTTTTTT. This encodes CASSFGGGARVELFF.

This chain connects TRBV10-3 to TRBJ2-7; 10 nucleotides agree with TRBD1. J lost 5 bases, V lost 4 bases, and 5 bases had no gene match. Germline loops: CDR1 ENHRY, CDR2 SYGVKD. The CDR3 length is 14 residues. CDR3: CAISAGQGINEQYF. The CDR3 bases are TGTGCCATCAGTGCGGGACAGGGGATCAACGAGCAGTACTTC.

The chain carries TRBV15 and TRBJ1-2, with 7 nucleotides matching TRBD1. J lost 2 bases, V lost 4 bases, and 4 bases had no gene match. CDR1 and CDR2 (germline): LNHNV, YYDKDF (reference sequence). This CDR3 region has 14 residues. Written as DNA, the CDR3 is TGTGCCACCAGCATAGGGACAGCCAACTATGGCTACACCTTC. It encodes CATSIGTANYGYTF.

This chain joins TRBV20-1 and TRBJ2-2; 8 bases are shared with TRBD1. The V gene end was trimmed by 2 bases and the J gene end by 6 bases; junction bases not matched to a gene: 11. Germline loops: CDR1 DFQATT, CDR2 SNEGSKA (reference sequence). There are 16 residues in the CDR3. In nucleotides, the CDR3 is TGCAGTGCTAGACCCCCTCCGGGACAGGTCGCCGGGGAGCTGTTTTTT. This encodes CSARPPPGQVAGELFF.

This clonotype has ten or more counts. This chain uses TRBV7-6 with TRBJ1-4; D is ambiguous. V lost 4 bases and J 7 bases, leaving 13 bases between the germline ends. This CDR3 is 14 amino acids long. Germline lookup yields CDR1 SGHVS and CDR2 FNYEAQ. The CDR3 DNA reads as TGTGCCAGCAGCTCCACACTTCTCGGTGAAAAACTGTTTTTT. Translated, it gives CASSSTLLGEKLFF.

This chain links TRBV20-1 with TRBJ1-1; 7 bases line up with TRBD1. The CDR3 loop spans 13 amino acids. V lost 0 bases to trimming and J lost 9 bases; unmatched junction nucleotides: 7. Germline-derived CDR1 and CDR2 are DFQATT and SNEGSKA (reference sequence). The CDR3 DNA follows: TGCAGTGCTAGAGACCCACAGGGGAGGAAAGCTTTCTTT. Translation: CSARDPQGRKAFF.